This record covers a single T cell receptor (beta chain). Its matching antigen is unknown. The data were obtained in a study of lymphopenia after photon versus proton radiotherapy. Trimming left V 5 bases short and J 0 bases short, with 11 bases between. In germline, CDR1 is MNHNS, CDR2 SASEGT. CDR3 length: 15 amino acids. Method: immunoSEQ multiplex PCR; TCRdb's copy keeps in-frame clones and lacks some. The sample shows some 15,000 clones, 84% of them seen only once. Study observations and caveats: Larger post-nadir TCR diversity loss correlated inversely with survival in deceased patients. Better survival with proton therapy was suggested as possible, not demonstrated. Post-nadir diversity loss with photons came from oligoclonal expansion, particularly CD8+ Temra cells. Relative stability marked proton patients; photon patients lost diversity and naive cells.

The sample in question was peripheral blood, obtained from a patient treated with proton-based radiotherapy. The V gene is TRBV6-1, the J gene TRBJ1-5; D not certain. The receptor comes from a man aged 70-80 years with pancreatic cancer. The CDR3 reads CASSWTDNSNQPQHF. The CDR3 DNA reads TGTGCCAGCAGTTGGACGGATAATAGCAATCAGCCCCAGCATTTT.